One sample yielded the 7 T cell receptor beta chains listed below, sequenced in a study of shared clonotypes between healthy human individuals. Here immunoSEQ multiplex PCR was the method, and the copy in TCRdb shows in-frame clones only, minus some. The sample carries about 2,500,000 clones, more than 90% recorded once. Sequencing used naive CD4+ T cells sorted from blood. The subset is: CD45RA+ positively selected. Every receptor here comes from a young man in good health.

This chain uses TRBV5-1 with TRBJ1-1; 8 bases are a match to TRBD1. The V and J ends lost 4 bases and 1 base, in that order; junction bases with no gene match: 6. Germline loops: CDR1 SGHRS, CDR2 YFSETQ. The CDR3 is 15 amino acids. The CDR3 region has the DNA TGCGCCAGCAGCCCTAAGACAGGGGCGAACACTGAAGCTTTCTTT. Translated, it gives CASSPKTGANTEAFF.

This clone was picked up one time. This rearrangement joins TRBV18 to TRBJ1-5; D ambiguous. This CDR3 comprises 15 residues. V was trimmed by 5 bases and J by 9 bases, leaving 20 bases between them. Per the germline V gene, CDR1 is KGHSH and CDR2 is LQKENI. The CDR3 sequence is CASSNNRAPGRPQHF. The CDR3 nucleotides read TGTGCCAGCTCAAACAACCGGGCCCCTGGGAGGCCCCAGCATTTT.

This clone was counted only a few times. The CDR3 sequence: CAWAGAGDQPQHF. DNA of the CDR3: TGTGCCTGGGCAGGGGCAGGGGATCAGCCCCAGCATTTT. The chain is built from TRBV30 and TRBJ1-5; a possible D gene is TRBD1 (6 bases). The CDR3 length is 13 residues. Germline CDR1 GTSNPN, CDR2 SVGIG (reference sequence). V lost 5 bases, J lost 5 bases, and 13 bases lay in between.

The CDR3 nucleotides read TGTGCCTGGAGTGTTGGGGCACGGGATTCACCCCTCCACTTT. The encoded protein is CAWSVGARDSPLHF. This chain links TRBV30 with TRBJ1-6; D is perhaps TRBD1 (5 bases). CDR1 is GTSNPN and CDR2 is SVGIG in the germline V gene (reference sequence). V was shortened by 0 bases and J by 8 bases, with 11 bases between the two germline ends. The CDR3 is made up of 14 amino acids.

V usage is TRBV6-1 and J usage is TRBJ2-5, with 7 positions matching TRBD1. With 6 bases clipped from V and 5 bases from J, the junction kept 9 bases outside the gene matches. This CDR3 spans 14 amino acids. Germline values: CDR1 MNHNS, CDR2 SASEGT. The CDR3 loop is CASRLGGRGETQYF. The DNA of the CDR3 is TGTGCCAGCAGACTAGGGGGCCGCGGGGAGACCCAGTACTTC.

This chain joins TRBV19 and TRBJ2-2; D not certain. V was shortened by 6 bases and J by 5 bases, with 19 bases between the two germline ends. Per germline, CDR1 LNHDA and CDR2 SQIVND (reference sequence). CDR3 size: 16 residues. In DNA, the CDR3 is TGTGCCAGTAGCCCCGCTAGAGGATTCGGGACCGGGGAGCTGTTTTTT. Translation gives CASSPARGFGTGELFF. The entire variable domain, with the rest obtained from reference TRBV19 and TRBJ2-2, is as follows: DGGITQSPKYLFRKEGQNVTLSCEQNLNHDAMYWYRQDPGQGLRLIYYSQIVNDFQKGDIAEGYSVSREKKESFPLTVTSAQKNPTAFYLCASSPARGFGTGELFFGEGSRLTVL.

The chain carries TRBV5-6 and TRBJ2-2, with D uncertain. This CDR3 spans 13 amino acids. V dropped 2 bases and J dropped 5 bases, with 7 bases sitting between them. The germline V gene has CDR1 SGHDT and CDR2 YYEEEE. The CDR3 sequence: CASSFLDTGELFF. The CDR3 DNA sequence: TGTGCCAGCAGCTTCTTGGATACCGGGGAGCTGTTTTTT.